The source of this T cell receptor (beta chain) is a study of vaccination effects on CD4 cells after COVID-19. Sequenced by immunoSEQ multiplex PCR; TCRdb stores in-frame clones only, minus some. The sample records tens of thousands of clones, less than 85% being singletons. Sequencing was preceded by expansion of antigen-specific CD4+ T cells with viral peptide pools in the ViraFEST assay. Investigators separated out CD4+ T cells once 10 days of culture had passed. All study participants received two doses of BNT162b2 or mRNA-1273 vaccine. Trimming at V came to 0 bases and at J to 4 bases, leaving 7 bases not matched to a gene. Germline CDR1 SGHRS, CDR2 YFSETQ. The length of the CDR3 is 16 residues. Of note for this clone: The antigen is not known.

The TCR sequence derives from a human donor who received a COVID-19 vaccine. V gene TRBV5-1 combines with J gene TRBJ2-7; 10 nucleotides align to TRBD1. Sequences were derived from CD4+ T cells from PBMCs cultured with SARS-CoV-2 spike peptides, sampled after COVID-19 vaccination. As DNA, the CDR3 is TGCGCCAGCAGCTTGGGCTCGACAGGGGGCGCGTACGAGCAGTACTTC. This translates into CASSLGSTGGAYEQYF. Full variable domain (rest looked up from reference TRBV5-1 and TRBJ2-7): KAGVTQTPRYLIKTRGQQVTLSCSPISGHRSVSWYQQTPGQGLQFLFEYFSETQRNKGNFPGRFSGRQFSNSRSEMNVSTLELGDSALYLCASSLGSTGGAYEQYFGPGTRLTVT.